The rows below give T cell receptor beta chains drawn from one sample of a study of T cells after yellow fever vaccination. TCRdb passed the 5' RACE reads through MiXCR, listing each CDR3 protein once. The sample includes 100,000 to 150,000 distinct CDR3 sequences, roughly 6.7% seen only once; the top ten take 2% to 3%. The specimen was CD4+ T cells sorted from PBMCs, collected 10 to 11 days after the first yellow fever vaccination. These receptors were collected from a man younger than 30 who received the YFV17D yellow fever vaccine. Both conserved end residues are part of each CDR3. A row's size may be missing; if present it is once, few, many or a size class.

CDR3 protein: CASSQENGRHNSPLHF
V gene: TRBV4-2
clone size: NA
J gene: TRBJ1-6

CDR3 protein: CASSPTGDTTDTQYF
V gene: TRBV7-3
clone size: many
J gene: TRBJ2-3

CDR3 protein: CASSLGTGDEQFF
V gene: TRBV5-1
clone size: many
J gene: TRBJ2-1

CDR3 protein: CASSLVFITDTQYF
V gene: TRBV7-9
clone size: many
J gene: TRBJ2-3

CDR3 protein: CASSEGPSGIYEQYF
V gene: TRBV6-1
clone size: many
J gene: TRBJ2-7

CDR3 protein: CASSLAGYSPLHF
V gene: TRBV5-1
clone size: few
J gene: TRBJ1-6

CDR3 protein: CASSSWGGPNTEAFF
V gene: TRBV6-2/TRBV6-3
clone size: many
J gene: TRBJ1-1

CDR3 protein: CASRNEQETQYF
V gene: TRBV7-9
clone size: many
J gene: TRBJ2-5

CDR3 protein: CASSRPTWPSQETQYF
V gene: TRBV4-3
clone size: NA
J gene: TRBJ2-5

CDR3 protein: CASSPRGASYEQYF
V gene: TRBV2
clone size: many
J gene: TRBJ2-7

CDR3 protein: CASSFTGELFF
V gene: TRBV11-2
clone size: NA
J gene: TRBJ2-2

CDR3 protein: CASSLGSRYSYEQYF
V gene: TRBV5-1
clone size: NA
J gene: TRBJ2-7

CDR3 protein: CASGRNTGNTEAFF
V gene: TRBV6-2/TRBV6-3
clone size: many
J gene: TRBJ1-1

CDR3 protein: CASSQHGASNTEAFF
V gene: TRBV7-9
clone size: NA
J gene: TRBJ1-1

CDR3 protein: CATSSGRSSYGYTF
V gene: TRBV15
clone size: many
J gene: TRBJ1-2

CDR3 protein: CASSQDLGWGIYGYTF
V gene: TRBV4-3
clone size: many
J gene: TRBJ1-2

CDR3 protein: CASSPTVNEKLFF
V gene: TRBV7-9
clone size: few
J gene: TRBJ1-4

CDR3 protein: CASSSAVYQPQHF
V gene: TRBV6-5
clone size: few
J gene: TRBJ1-5

CDR3 protein: CASSTGQMNTEAFF
V gene: TRBV28
clone size: few
J gene: TRBJ1-1

CDR3 protein: CASSLALRGGANEQFF
V gene: TRBV7-2
clone size: many
J gene: TRBJ2-1